This TCR beta chain was recovered during a study of T cells in Graves' hyperthyroidism and ophthalmopathy. The overall study: Initial diagnosis, before any treatment, was when peripheral blood was collected.

This clonotype was seen repeatedly, ten times or more. The germline V gene has CDR1 DFQATT and CDR2 SNEGSKA (reference sequence). The CDR3 has 13 amino acids. V was pared by 5 bases and J by 6 bases, with 5 bases of the junction left unmatched. Researchers amplified the TCR beta CDR3 regions from RNA transcripts. HTBI primers drove first-round RT-PCR of the TCR CDR3. Using its own MiXCR run on the multiplex PCR reads, TCRdb lists one record per CDR3 protein. The sample shows approximately 370,000 distinct CDR3 sequences, approximately 17% of them seen only once. Initially, at the first diagnosis of hyperthyroidism and before any ophthalmopathy symptoms, blood was sampled. PBMCs were derived from 7.5 to 10 ml fresh peripheral blood.

The genes are TRBV20-1 and TRBJ1-2; 11 bases match TRBD1. The sequence was collected from a woman aged 25-40 years with Graves' hyperthyroidism that later progressed to Graves' ophthalmopathy. The sequencing sample was made of blood. CDR3 protein: CSAGQGARDGYTF. Written as DNA, the CDR3 is TGCAGTGCTGGACAGGGGGCGCGGGATGGCTACACCTTC.